These T cell receptor beta chains were read from a single sample in a study of blood T cell repertoires in COVID-19. The method was immunoSEQ multiplex PCR; TCRdb's version includes in-frame clones alone and lacks a portion of them. The sample shows 17,000 or so clones, roughly nine tenths of them seen only once. Sample: peripheral blood. The receptors originated from a human donor in a cohort sampled during active COVID-19. Each CDR3 is given without its conserved first and last residue.

v_gene	CDR3aa
TRBV30	ARKGVNEQF
TRBV10-3	AISDWTSASYEQY
TRBV7-8	ASSPRGPAGDEQF
TRBV4-1	ASSPQAGPYEAF
TRBV7-6	ASSLARTGWADTQY
TRBV27	ASSYSGSGQPQH
TRBV7-2	ASSLAGGATLNEQF
TRBV7-2	ASSRGQTEAF
TRBV15	ATSIGGSNEQF
TRBV19	ASKRREREYGYT
TRBV2	ASYRAEGQPQH
TRBV6-6	ASRGSLNTEAF
TRBV5-1	ASSLNRDRDTQY
TRBV6-5	ASSPGVDRSPLH
TRBV9	ASSVAMGATEAF
TRBV11-3	ASSFETSGGGTQY
TRBV7-9	ASSTSGTGGLKLF
TRBV6-1	ASSETGFTEAF
TRBV9	ASSVAPAAGAETQY
TRBV5-1	ASSLEGDGTDTQY
TRBV12-5	ASGTSGPYEQY
TRBV5-1	ASSLGTGGSVNEKLF
TRBV3-1/TRBV3-2	ASSQRGGPYEQY
TRBV2	ASSDLRNTGELF
TRBV5-1	ASSLTGTSANSYEQY
TRBV7-9	ASTKRGGLGANVLT
TRBV6-6	ASRLSGATDTQY
TRBV4-1	ASSQDRGGERENEKLF
TRBV11-2	ASSGQGGYNSPLH
TRBV6-1	ASSPSGGVQY
TRBV3-1/TRBV3-2	ASSQDRVPDNEQF
TRBV30	AWRIAGGSLEQY
TRBV5-1	ASSLAGGKNGELF
TRBV18	ASSLRTETGNTIY
TRBV11-1	ASSLASGNSPLH
TRBV3-1/TRBV3-2	ASSRREGNNEQF
TRBV7-9	ASSLRGGGNEQY
TRBV5-1	ASSLEPSMNTEAF
TRBV28	ASRRVGGGEQY
TRBV19	ASSMGQGAYYEQY
TRBV5-1	ASSPLGGGAYDKETQY
TRBV20-1	QGVLNTEAF
TRBV6-5	ASSLDWADNNEQF
TRBV19	ASSVKGVLYGYT
TRBV6-5	ASSPLRGRSTQY
TRBV19	ASRRRGLGGYT
TRBV7-9	ATLSSGANVLT
TRBV19	ASSIGLTGRGETQY
TRBV3-1/TRBV3-2	ASSRGFGSTDTQY